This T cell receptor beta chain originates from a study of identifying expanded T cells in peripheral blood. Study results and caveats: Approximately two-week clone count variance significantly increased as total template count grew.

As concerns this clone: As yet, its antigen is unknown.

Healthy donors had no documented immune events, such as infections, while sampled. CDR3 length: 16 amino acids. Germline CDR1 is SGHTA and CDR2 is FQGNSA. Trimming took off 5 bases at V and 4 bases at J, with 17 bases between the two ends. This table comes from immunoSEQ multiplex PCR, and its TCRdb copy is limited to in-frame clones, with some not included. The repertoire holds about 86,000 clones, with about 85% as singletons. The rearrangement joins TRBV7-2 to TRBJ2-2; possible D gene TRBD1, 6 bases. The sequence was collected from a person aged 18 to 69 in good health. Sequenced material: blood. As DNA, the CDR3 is TGTGCCAGCAGCCAACAAACCGGGACATCCACCGGGGAGCTGTTTTTT. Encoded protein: CASSQQTGTSTGELFF.